A single sample gave rise to the 8 T cell receptor beta chains below, sequenced in a study of T-cell reconstitution after alpha-beta-depleted transplantation in children. Molecular barcoding with unique molecular identifiers was used for the TCRbeta library. TCRdb called the PCR reads again in MiXCR, with one record for every CDR3 protein. There are under 25,000 distinct CDR3 sequences in the sample; 10% to 15% occur only once, and approximately 40% lies in the top ten. This specimen was PBMCs, mostly from graft donor cells, taken 60 days after TCRalphabeta/CD19-depleted stem cell transplant. Every receptor here comes from a female patient between 2 and 15 years old who had a stem cell transplant for congenital amegakaryocytic thrombocytopenia, so the T cells may come from the graft donor.

This clonotype has ten or more counts. This chain's CDR3 is CASSQDLRYGYTF. The DNA for the CDR3 is TGTGCCAGCAGCCAAGATCTGCGCTATGGCTACACCTTC. The V gene is TRBV3-1, the J gene TRBJ1-2; D call uncertain. Trimming took 0 bases from V and 4 from J, leaving 6 bases between them. The germline V gene encodes CDR1 LGHDT and CDR2 YNNKEL (reference sequence). This CDR3 contains 13 residues. The full variable domain, in which reference TRBV3-1 and TRBJ1-2 provide the parts outside the CDR3, is DTAVSQTPKYLVTQMGNDKSIKCEQNLGHDTMYWYKQDSKKFLKIMFSYNNKELIINETVPNRFSPKSPDKAHLNLHINSLELGDSAVYFCASSQDLRYGYTFGSGTRLTVV.

This clonotype came up many times. The chain is built from TRBV19 and TRBJ1-4, with 8 bases fitting TRBD1. Per the germline V gene, CDR1 is LNHDA and CDR2 is SQIVND (reference sequence). The trim removed 2 bases at V and 0 bases at J, leaving 5 bases unmatched. The CDR3 consists of 17 residues. This CDR3 is CASSIWGQAATNEKLFF. In nucleotides, the CDR3 is TGTGCCAGTAGTATATGGGGACAGGCCGCAACTAATGAAAAACTGTTTTTT.

This clonotype was observed many times. This sequence joins TRBV4-1 and TRBJ1-2; D remains ambiguous. Germline CDR1 and CDR2: MGHRA and YSYEKL. The V and J ends lost 1 base and 0 bases respectively, with 15 bases between them. The CDR3 loop spans 17 amino acids. CDR3 nucleotides: TGCGCCAGCAGCCAAGTCAGGTTGGACGGGACTAACTATGGCTACACCTTC. Amino acid sequence: CASSQVRLDGTNYGYTF.

The table lists this clonotype with many counts. This chain joins TRBV11-2 and TRBJ1-2; a weak D match, TRBD1 (6 bases). V shed 3 bases and J shed 9 bases, with 14 bases lying between them. The germline gives CDR1 SGHAT, CDR2 FQNNGV. The CDR3 spans 13 residues. The CDR3 region is CASSLGSGASYTF. DNA of the CDR3: TGTGCCAGCAGCTTGGGTTCGGGGGCGAGCTACACCTTC.

The J gene is TRBJ1-1, the V gene TRBV15; no clear D gene. Germline V gene sequence: CDR1 LNHNV, CDR2 YYDKDF (reference sequence). The ends were cut back, 0 bases at V and 1 base at J, with 12 bases in the middle. This CDR3 spans 16 amino acids. DNA for the CDR3: TGTGCCACCAGCAGAGATCCTTCAGGCCCGAACACTGAAGCTTTCTTT. The encoded protein is CATSRDPSGPNTEAFF.

At least ten counts were recorded for this clonotype. The chain joins TRBV5-1 to TRBJ2-3; 9 bases align to TRBD1. The ends lost 4 bases at V and 6 bases at J; junction bases unmatched: 9. The CDR3 is 15 residues long. Germline V gene data show CDR1 as SGHRS and CDR2 as YFSETQ. The CDR3 DNA reads TGCGCCAGCAGCAGGGACAGGGAGCTTGCGGATACGCAGTATTTT. This gives the protein CASSRDRELADTQYF.

In this sample, this clonotype turned up many times. J is TRBJ1-2 and V is TRBV5-6; maybe TRBD1 (5 bases). The V gene lost 2 bases and the J gene lost 8 bases, with 13 bases spanning the gap. Germline V gives CDR1 SGHDT, CDR2 YYEEEE. CDR3 length equals 13 residues. The CDR3 reads CASSFGGGRGYTF. As DNA, the CDR3 is TGTGCCAGCAGCTTCGGTGGGGGAAGGGGCTACACCTTC.

By share of the sample, this clonotype is medium-sized. The V and J genes are TRBV6-8 and TRBJ2-2, with TRBD1 matching over 9 bases. CDR1 is MNHGY and CDR2 is SAAAGT in the germline V gene. The junction had 11 bases not matched to a gene; V was cut back by 11 bases and J by 4 bases. The CDR3 consists of 15 residues. The chain's CDR3 is CAPKKGTGTTGELFF. The CDR3, as DNA: TGTGCCCCCAAAAAGGGGACAGGGACCACCGGGGAGCTGTTTTTT.